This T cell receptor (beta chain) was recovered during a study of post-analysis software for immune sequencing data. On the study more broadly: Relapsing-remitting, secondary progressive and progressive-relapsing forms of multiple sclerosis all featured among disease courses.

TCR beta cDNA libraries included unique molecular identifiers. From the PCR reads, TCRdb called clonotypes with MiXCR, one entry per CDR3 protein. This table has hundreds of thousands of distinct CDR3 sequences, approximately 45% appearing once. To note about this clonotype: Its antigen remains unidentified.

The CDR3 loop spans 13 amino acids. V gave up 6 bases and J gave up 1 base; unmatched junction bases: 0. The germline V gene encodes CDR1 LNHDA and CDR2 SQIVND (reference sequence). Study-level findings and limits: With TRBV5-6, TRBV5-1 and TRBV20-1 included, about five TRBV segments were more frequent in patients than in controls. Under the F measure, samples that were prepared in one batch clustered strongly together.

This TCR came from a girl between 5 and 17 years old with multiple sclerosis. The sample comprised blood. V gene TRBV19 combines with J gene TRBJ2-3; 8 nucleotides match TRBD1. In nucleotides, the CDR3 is TGTGCCAGTAGGGACAGGGGCACAGATACGCAGTATTTT. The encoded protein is CASRDRGTDTQYF. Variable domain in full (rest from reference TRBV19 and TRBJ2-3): DGGITQSPKYLFRKEGQNVTLSCEQNLNHDAMYWYRQDPGQGLRLIYYSQIVNDFQKGDIAEGYSVSREKKESFPLTVTSAQKNPTAFYLCASRDRGTDTQYFGPGTRLTVL.